The clone carrying this T cell receptor (beta chain) occurred many times. Its matching antigen is unknown. Each CDR3 protein is one row after TCRdb ran MiXCR on the 5' RACE reads. The sample lists roughly 230,000 distinct CDR3 sequences, around 8% occurring once. The record originates from a study of CD8 T cells in ankylosing spondylitis. Study-level results: As for the disease-linked clones, they showed a CD8+ phenotype and occurred at relatively low frequencies in peripheral blood.

The CDR3 has 16 amino acids. The V and J ends lost 3 bases and 1 base respectively, with 13 bases between them. The germline gives CDR1 MNHNS, CDR2 SASEGT. The chain joins TRBV6-1 to TRBJ2-1, with D possibly TRBD2 on 6 matching bases. The sequence was collected from a female donor with ankylosing spondylitis or in good health (not recorded which). The specimen was blood, either unsorted or a sorted T cell fraction (not recorded which). The CDR3 DNA reads as TGTGCCAGCAGTGAGGTCGCCGGGAGTTCCTACAATGAGCAGTTCTTC. Translation: CASSEVAGSSYNEQFF.